The 3 T cell receptor beta chains listed next were all sequenced from one sample in a study of T cell responses to AZD1222 COVID-19 vaccine. Sequencing used immunoSEQ multiplex PCR; TCRdb keeps in-frame clones, though not all of them. The sample includes some 130,000 clones, 84% of them seen just once. The sample here was peripheral blood, taken on day 0 of AZD1222 vaccination. The receptor source for this set is an adult in good health.

The V gene is TRBV19, the J gene TRBJ2-2; 8 positions match TRBD1. V lost 7 bases and J lost 4; bases outside the gene matches: 8. There are 15 residues in the CDR3. Per germline, CDR1 LNHDA and CDR2 SQIVND (reference sequence). The CDR3 DNA reads as TGTGCCAGTATTCGGACAGGGAGGAGCACCGGGGAGCTGTTTTTT. This codes for CASIRTGRSTGELFF.

This rearrangement joins TRBV28 to TRBJ1-1; 7 bases are shared with TRBD1. Germline assignment: CDR1 MDHEN and CDR2 SYDVKM. V shed 3 bases and J 1 base; nucleotides not matched to a gene: 5. The CDR3 totals 15 residues. CDR3 in amino acids: CASSFLRQGNTEAFF. In DNA form, the CDR3 reads TGTGCCAGCAGTTTCCTGAGACAGGGGAACACTGAAGCTTTCTTT. The full variable domain, rest sourced from reference TRBV28 and TRBJ1-1, is DVKVTQSSRYLVKRTGEKVFLECVQDMDHENMFWYRQDPGLGLRLIYFSYDVKMKEKGDIPEGYSVSREKKERFSLILESASTNQTSMYLCASSFLRQGNTEAFFGQGTRLTVV.

The chain couples TRBV4-1 to TRBJ2-5; D is perhaps TRBD2 (5 bases). This CDR3 region has 16 residues. V dropped 0 bases and J dropped 5 bases, with 16 bases sitting between them. Germline loops: CDR1 MGHRA, CDR2 YSYEKL. The CDR3 bases are TGCGCCAGCAGCCAAGATTTTGGACTCTTTGGGGAGACCCAGTACTTC. Translated: CASSQDFGLFGETQYF.